This TCR beta chain was sequenced for a study of PD-1 blockade in classical Hodgkin lymphoma. TCRdb's table, derived via immunoSEQ multiplex PCR, lists solely in-frame clones and lacks some. The table has some 93,000 clones, roughly 92% seen once. Trimming removed 1 base at V and 1 base at J, with 8 bases between. The length of the CDR3 is 13 residues. Germline V gene data show CDR1 as SQVTM and CDR2 as ANQGSEA. Each patient's relapse followed autologous stem cell transplantation, and brentuximab vedotin exposure varied. The chain links TRBV29-1 to TRBJ2-7; unclear D gene. Sequencing was performed on peripheral blood mononuclear cells (PBMCs), taken at baseline. The receptor comes from a human donor with classical Hodgkin lymphoma. This CDR3 reads CSVEAQYSYEQYF. The CDR3 DNA follows: TGCAGCGTTGAAGCCCAGTATTCCTACGAGCAGTACTTC.